These 18 T cell receptor beta chains came from one sample sequenced in a study of OX40 agonist ivuxolimab in advanced cancers. Here immunoSEQ multiplex PCR was the method, and the copy in TCRdb shows in-frame clones only, minus some. The sample lists over 25,000 clones; around 90% were seen once. The starting material was CD4+ or CD8+ T cells sorted from blood, obtained in a trial of the OX40 agonist ivuxolimab. These receptors were taken from an adult with an advanced solid tumor such as melanoma, head and neck, liver or kidney cancer.

The chain employs TRBV27 and TRBJ2-2; 12 positions match TRBD2. The CDR3 contains 16 residues. Trimming removed 7 bases from V and 6 bases from J; junction bases left unmatched: 9. Germline CDR1 is MNHEY and CDR2 is SMNVEV (reference sequence). For the CDR3, the DNA is TGTGCCAGCACCTCATTGACTAGCGGGGGACCCGGGGAGCTGTTTTTT. This translates into CASTSLTSGGPGELFF.

In its sample, this clone was seen a few times. The chain uses TRBV6-4 and TRBJ2-3, with no clear D. Germline V lookup: CDR1 MRHNA, CDR2 SNTAGT. With 6 bases removed from V and 4 bases from J, the gap between germline ends came to 14 bases. The CDR3 is made up of 14 amino acids. The CDR3 is CASSDGDSSDTQYF. CDR3 in DNA: TGTGCCAGCAGCGACGGTGACTCCTCAGATACGCAGTATTTT.

The chain is built from TRBV6-5 and TRBJ2-1; possibly TRBD1 for D (6 bases). Deletions cut 2 bases from V and 7 bases from J, with 15 bases between. Germline CDR1 is MNHEY and CDR2 is SVGAGI. The CDR3 is 15 amino acids. The CDR3 reads CASSYGVRGANEQFF. As DNA, the CDR3 is TGTGCCAGCAGTTACGGCGTCAGGGGCGCGAATGAGCAGTTCTTC.

V and J are TRBV11-2 and TRBJ2-5; D ambiguous. From germline, CDR1 is SGHAT and CDR2 FQNNGV. This CDR3 region has 12 residues. V lost 1 base and J 5 bases, leaving 5 bases between the germline ends. DNA for the CDR3: TGTGCCAGCAGCTTAGGGTTGGAGACCCAGTACTTC. It translates to CASSLGLETQYF.

The rearrangement links TRBV4-1 to TRBJ2-7; D is uncertain. CDR3 length: 16 amino acids. Trimming shortened V by 1 base and J by 7 bases, and 20 bases separated the two germline ends. From germline, CDR1 is MGHRA and CDR2 YSYEKL. The CDR3 DNA reads as TGCGCCAGCAGCCAAGTCGGCCTAACATCCCTCTGGGAGCAGTACTTC. Amino acid sequence: CASSQVGLTSLWEQYF.

CDR3: CASSLWGGGNEQFF. The CDR3, as DNA: TGTGCCAGCAGCTTATGGGGGGGTGGGAATGAGCAGTTCTTC. The J gene is TRBJ2-1, the V gene TRBV11-2; 7 bases fit TRBD2. This CDR3 contains 14 residues. V dropped 2 bases and J dropped 7; count of bases not matched to a gene: 5. Per the germline V gene, CDR1 is SGHAT and CDR2 is FQNNGV.

This chain joins TRBV2 and TRBJ2-3; 10 positions agree with TRBD1. Germline CDR1 reads SNHLY; CDR2 reads FYNNEI. The V segment lost 6 bases and the J segment 5 bases; nucleotides outside the gene matches: 11. The CDR3 sequence is 16 residues long. The CDR3 reads CASRSSTGGLIDTQYF. CDR3 nucleotide sequence: TGTGCCAGCAGGTCCTCGACAGGGGGCCTGATAGATACGCAGTATTTT.

This chain links TRBV11-3 with TRBJ2-4, with D possibly called TRBD1 or TRBD2 (5 bases each). The CDR3 consists of 13 residues. From germline, CDR1 is SGHNT and CDR2 YENEEA. V was shortened by 4 bases and J by 6 bases, with 10 bases between the two germline ends. Here the CDR3 DNA reads TGTGCCAGCAGCTCATGGGACGGAAACATTCAGTACTTC. This codes for CASSSWDGNIQYF.

This rearrangement joins TRBV4-3 to TRBJ2-1; 8 bases fit TRBD2. Germline V gene lookup returns CDR1 LGHNA and CDR2 YSLEER. V dropped 1 base and J dropped 7; count of bases not matched to a gene: 15. This CDR3 region has 18 residues. The DNA for the CDR3 is TGCGCCAGCAGCCAAGCCCCTTCACTAGCGGCGGAGGAGAATGAGCAGTTCTTC. This codes for CASSQAPSLAAEENEQFF.

This sequence joins TRBV6-5 and TRBJ2-7, with D possibly TRBD1 on 6 matching bases. With 7 bases removed from V and 5 bases from J, the gap between germline ends came to 15 bases. The CDR3 totals 13 residues. The germline V gene has CDR1 MNHEY and CDR2 SVGAGI. CDR3 residues: CASTRGGLDEQYF. CDR3 in DNA: TGTGCCAGCACAAGAGGGGGTCTCGACGAGCAGTACTTC.

The genes are TRBV6-1 and TRBJ1-2; TRBD1 is a possible D gene (6 bases). Germline V CDR1 and CDR2: MNHNS, SASEGT. There are 15 residues in the CDR3. Trimming took off 3 bases at V and 0 bases at J, with 11 bases between the two ends. CDR3 sequence (DNA): TGTGCCAGCAGTGACACACAGGGATCTAACTATGGCTACACCTTC. This gives the protein CASSDTQGSNYGYTF.

The chain joins TRBV2 to TRBJ1-1; D call uncertain. CDR3 length: 13 amino acids. Looked up from germline, CDR1 is SNHLY and CDR2 is FYNNEI. V lost 10 bases and J lost 6, with 18 bases in between. CDR3 nucleotides: TGTGCCAACACACGCCCGCCGGTACCTGAAGCTTTCTTT. Residues: CANTRPPVPEAFF.

The chain joins TRBV7-2 to TRBJ2-3, with 14 bases aligning to TRBD2. In germline, CDR1 is SGHTA, CDR2 FQGNSA. This CDR3 contains 15 residues. The trim removed 4 bases at V and 5 bases at J, leaving 2 bases unmatched. CDR3 nucleotides: TGTGCCAGCAGCTCCGGGACTAGCGGGGGAGATACGCAGTATTTT. This translates into CASSSGTSGGDTQYF.

The V call is TRBV5-1, the J call TRBJ2-5; weak D call: TRBD2 (5 bases). The CDR3 has 13 residues. Trimming shortened V by 3 bases and J by 0 bases, and 6 bases separated the two germline ends. The V gene's germline CDR1 is SGHRS and CDR2 YFSETQ. The CDR3 nucleotides are TGCGCCAGCAGCTCGGACTACCAAGAGACCCAGTACTTC. It is translated as CASSSDYQETQYF.

The J gene is TRBJ1-1, the V gene TRBV19, with a possible D match to TRBD1 (6 bases). The CDR3 loop spans 12 amino acids. Per germline, CDR1 LNHDA and CDR2 SQIVND (reference sequence). Trimming took 5 bases from V and 5 from J, leaving 9 bases between them. The CDR3 sequence: CASSFRGTEAFF. The CDR3 DNA follows: TGTGCCAGTAGTTTCAGGGGAACTGAAGCTTTCTTT.

The chain uses TRBV11-2 and TRBJ2-5; 11 bases fit TRBD2. V trimming: 5 bases; J trimming: 2 bases; junction bases outside the gene matches: 13. The CDR3 length is 18 residues. CDR1 is SGHAT, CDR2 FQNNGV, per germline. Here the CDR3 reads CASSLLAGGAGSQETQYF. CDR3 bases: TGTGCCAGCAGCCTCCTAGCGGGGGGCGCGGGATCTCAAGAGACCCAGTACTTC.

The chain is built from TRBV6-1 and TRBJ2-7, with D uncertain. The CDR3 sequence is 14 residues long. V was shortened by 2 bases and J by 6 bases, with 14 bases between the two germline ends. Germline V lookup: CDR1 MNHNS, CDR2 SASEGT. CDR3 sequence (DNA): TGTGCCAGCAGTGAAAAAAGGGCAGCCCGCGAGCAGTACTTC. It codes for CASSEKRAAREQYF.

The DNA of the CDR3 is TGTGCCAGCAGCCAAAGGGGACTAGCGGGTCCGAACACCGGGGAGCTGTTTTTT. Its translation is CASSQRGLAGPNTGELFF. This chain links TRBV4-2 with TRBJ2-2, with 12 bases identical to TRBD2. CDR1 LGHNA and CDR2 YNFKEQ come from the germline V gene. The CDR3 contains 18 residues. The ends lost 2 bases at V and 0 bases at J; junction bases unmatched: 4.